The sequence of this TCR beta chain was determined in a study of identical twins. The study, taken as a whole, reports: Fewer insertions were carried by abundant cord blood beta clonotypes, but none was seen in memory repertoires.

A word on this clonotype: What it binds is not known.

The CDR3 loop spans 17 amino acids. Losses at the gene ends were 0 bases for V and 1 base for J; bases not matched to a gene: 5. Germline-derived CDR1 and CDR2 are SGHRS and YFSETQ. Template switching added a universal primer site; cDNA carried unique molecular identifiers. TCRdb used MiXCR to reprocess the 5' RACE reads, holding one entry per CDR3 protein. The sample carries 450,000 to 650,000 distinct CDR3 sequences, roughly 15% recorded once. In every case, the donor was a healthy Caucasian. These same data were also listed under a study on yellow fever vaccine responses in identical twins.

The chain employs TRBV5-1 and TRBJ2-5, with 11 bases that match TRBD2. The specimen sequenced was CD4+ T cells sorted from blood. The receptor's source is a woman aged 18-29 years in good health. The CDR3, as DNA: TGCGCCAGCAGCTTGGAGGCTAGCGGGAGGCCCCAAGAGACCCAGTACTTC. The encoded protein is CASSLEASGRPQETQYF.